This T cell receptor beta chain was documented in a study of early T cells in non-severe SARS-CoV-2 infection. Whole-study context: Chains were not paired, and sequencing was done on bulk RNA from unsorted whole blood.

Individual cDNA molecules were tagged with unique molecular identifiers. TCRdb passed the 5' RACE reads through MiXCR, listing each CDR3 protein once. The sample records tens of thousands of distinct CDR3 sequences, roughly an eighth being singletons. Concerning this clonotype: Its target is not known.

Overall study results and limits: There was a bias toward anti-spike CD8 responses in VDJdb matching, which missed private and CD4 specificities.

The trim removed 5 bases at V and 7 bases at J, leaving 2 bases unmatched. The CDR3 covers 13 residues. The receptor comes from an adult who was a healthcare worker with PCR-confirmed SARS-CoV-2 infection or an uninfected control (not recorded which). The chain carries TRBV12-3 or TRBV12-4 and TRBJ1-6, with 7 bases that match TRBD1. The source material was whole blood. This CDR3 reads CASSQTGNSPLHF. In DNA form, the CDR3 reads TGTGCCAGCAGTCAGACAGGGAATTCACCCCTCCACTTT.